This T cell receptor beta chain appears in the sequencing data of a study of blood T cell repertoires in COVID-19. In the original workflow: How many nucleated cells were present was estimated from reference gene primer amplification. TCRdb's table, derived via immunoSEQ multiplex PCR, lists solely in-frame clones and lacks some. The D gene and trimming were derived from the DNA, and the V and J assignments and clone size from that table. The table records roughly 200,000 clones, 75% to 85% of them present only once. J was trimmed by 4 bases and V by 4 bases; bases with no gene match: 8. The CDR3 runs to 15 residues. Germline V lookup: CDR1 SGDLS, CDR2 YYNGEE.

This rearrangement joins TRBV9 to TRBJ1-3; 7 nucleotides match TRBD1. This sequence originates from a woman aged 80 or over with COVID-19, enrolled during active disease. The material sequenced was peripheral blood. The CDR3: CASSPQTGLGNTIYF. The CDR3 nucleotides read TGTGCCAGCAGCCCCCAGACAGGGCTAGGAAACACCATATATTTT.